This TCR beta chain was recorded in a study of vaccination and CD4 T cells after COVID-19. Overall study results and limits: Convalescent patients showed a median approximately 84% of reactive clones that were seen only post-vaccination. Going from roughly 21 to 40, median SARS-CoV-2-reactive clonotypes did not rise significantly.

Treatment indicated: roughly 11-day PBMC culture with coronavirus spike peptide pools or control peptides (ViraFEST assay). Every well contained two million PBMCs, which were grown with around 9.4 IU/ml IL-2 and 10 ug/ml peptide pools. The assay that was used to sequence DNA from cultured CD4+ T cells was the Oncomine TCR Beta short-read assay. TCRdb used MiXCR to reprocess the PCR reads, holding one entry per CDR3 protein. The repertoire includes about 19,000 distinct CDR3 sequences, around 50% of them detected once, and approximately 7.5% sits in the top ten. V was shortened by 4 bases and J by 2 bases, with 11 bases between the two germline ends. Germline V gene lookup returns CDR1 LNHDA and CDR2 SQIVND (reference sequence). The CDR3 consists of 14 residues. This clonotype occurred a few times. Its antigen is not known.

This TCR derives from a human donor who had recovered from COVID-19. What was sequenced was CD4+ T cells from blood, cultured in vitro. The genes are TRBV19 and TRBJ2-5; no reliable D call. CDR3 bases: TGTGCCAGTAGTAGTGGGCCGAATCAAGAGACCCAGTACTTC. This translates into CASSSGPNQETQYF. The complete variable domain, with remaining parts taken from reference TRBV19 and TRBJ2-5, reads DGGITQSPKYLFRKEGQNVTLSCEQNLNHDAMYWYRQDPGQGLRLIYYSQIVNDFQKGDIAEGYSVSREKKESFPLTVTSAQKNPTAFYLCASSSGPNQETQYFGPGTRLLVL.